This note documents a single T cell receptor (beta chain) sequence. This clone's antigen is unknown. No base quality information exists; no much larger clone differs at one position. The protocol used for the library was the immunoSEQ multiplex PCR assay. A mixture of 60 forward primers for TCR Vbeta segments and 13 reverse primers for TCR Jbeta segments was used in the multiplex PCR. Amplification of the CDR3 region of rearranged TCR beta genes was performed with a multiplex PCR assay on genomic DNA. Amplified TCR beta libraries were sequenced as 87-base-pair reads on the Illumina HiSeq System. The authors processed their data as follows. Across the roughly 640 repertoires, a later analysis counted around 80 million unique TCR beta chains, approximately 12 million of which were shared by at least two donors. A nearest-neighbor algorithm error-corrected the raw reads and collapsed the reads into unique sequences, merging closely related sequences to remove PCR and sequencing errors. To assign V, D and J gene segments, CDR3 sequences were aligned to IMGT reference sequences. Each retained sequence needed at least a six-nucleotide match to both a V gene segment and a J gene segment. Rearrangements were called productive when the CDR3 lacked stop codons and stayed in frame with V and J; all others were non-productive. Following IMGT convention, CDR3 was defined as the stretch from the second conserved V-encoded cysteine to the conserved J-encoded phenylalanine. In an earlier analysis of more than 550 of the donors, sequences lacking an unambiguous match to a single V gene segment were excluded. In an earlier analysis of several hundred of the donors, V segments were called functional above 56.7% productive rearrangements and were called segregating when the between-donor standard deviation exceeded 5%. To diagnose cytomegalovirus status from the catalog of TCR beta chain sequences, a statistical classification framework was built. In a later analysis, V and J genes were assigned by comparing TCR nucleotide sequences against IMGT/GENE-DB human TR gene sequences. Using the TCRdist pipeline, a later analysis assigned CDR3 sequences along with most-parsimonious VDJ recombination scenarios. A later analysis defined each TCR beta chain by its CDR3 amino acid sequence plus V-gene family, and excluded reads lacking a unique V-gene family. A later analysis removed 592 highly shared, low-generation-probability nucleotide sequences to deal with suspected cross-contamination and a sequencing artifact. A later analysis calculated a clonal expansion index for each public chain from normalized within-repertoire ranks of inferred template counts. In a later analysis, generation probabilities were computed using a VDJ recombination model fitted to out-of-frame rearrangements, and the results were checked against IGoR. A later analysis scored TCR-TCR, TCR-HLA and TCR-CMV co-occurrence with hypergeometric tests, applying a repertoire-size bias correction to TCR pairs. To estimate false discovery rates, a later analysis permuted the HLA or CMV assignments 20 times. A later analysis grouped co-occurring TCRs with DBSCAN, adding TCRdist sequence similarity when clustering within HLA-allele-positive subsets. Co-occurrence clustering excluded repertoires with fewer than 30,000 or more than 120,000 public chains, plus five with anomalous nucleotide sharing. Drawn from immuneACCESS, this table holds only the in-frame rearrangements with V and J called that TCRdb kept. Clones are partly lost; checked studies trace under half to an unresolved V gene and leave the rest unexplained. Clonal size and the V and J genes are those of that table, whereas D and trimming came from the DNA. For this sample the table gives 170,000 or so clones, of which 80% to 85% were detected only once. Together, the top ten hold around 1.9% of the sample.

This record comes from a study of cytomegalovirus exposure and HLA in healthy donors (dated by TCRdb to the late 2010s). A note on the overall study: According to an earlier analysis of a few hundred of the donors, 200 million or so T cells yielded 90 million to 140 million unique TCR beta sequences and roughly 280 Gb of sequence data. Donor age, sex, ethnicity and CMV serostatus were collected together with the repertoire data. To decide whether each TCR beta V gene segment behaved as functional or pseudogenic, an earlier analysis of approximately 620 of the donors relied on high-throughput TCR beta sequencing. To predict cytomegalovirus infection status, the study brought together high-throughput TCR immunosequencing, statistical association of individual TCRs with disease status, and machine learning. The study was designed to test whether signatures of past pathogen exposure could be identified by cataloging public T cell receptors. Four or five DR-DQ haplotypes were handled as single units for association and clustering, since linkage in the cohort was strong. Approximately 330 gigabases of sequencing data and around 85 million unique TCR sequences made up an early release that covered several hundred HLA-typed donors. Among over 350 genotyped donors of the cohort, an average of roughly 240,000 unique TCR beta nucleotide sequences were sequenced per donor, roughly 20% of them non-productive. HLA typing included class I and class II loci at four-digit resolution. The study used immunosequencing to profile the T cell repertoires of approximately 650 subjects and linked those repertoires to cytomegalovirus serostatus. Of the 398 genotyped donors, over 65% fell in the genetic ancestry cluster associated with self-reported Caucasian donors. The number of typed donors differed by locus: about 629-630 for A, B, C, DRB1 and DQB1; 500 to 550 for DQA1; approximately 600 for DPA1; and about 470 for DPB1. Along with the 666-subject first cohort, a separate validation cohort of over 90 different subjects was used. To study patterns of TCR occurrence, a later analysis re-analyzed previously published TCR beta repertoires from 500 to 850 donors and added high-resolution HLA genotyping. All discovery cohort repertoires had been generated using a single sequencing platform. In a later genetic analysis, genome-wide SNP genotypes for about three fifths of the 666 donors were used, and that subset was treated as a discovery cohort. In the later analysis, no new phenotypic data were used to find candidate immune exposures; instead, reliance was placed on TCR beta sequences and their occurrence across donors.

The cohort was made up of approximately 700 healthy bone marrow donors. At the time of sampling, all cohort members were nominally healthy, though unrecorded immune exposures were likely present. The donor tested CMV seronegative and was one of the 352 seronegative cohort members. A peripheral blood sample was provided by each donor, and peripheral blood mononuclear cells were used for TCR beta sequencing. The Qiagen DNeasy Blood Extraction Kit was used to extract genomic DNA from the blood cell samples. Broader findings and caveats from the paper: A later genetic analysis associated a missense DCLRE1C variant with V-gene and J-gene trimming of TCR beta chains, and an independent cohort replicated the association. The study listed 164 TCR beta chains as associated with cytomegalovirus. Assigning TCR associations to individual alleles was difficult when HLA alleles, especially DR and DQ, strongly co-occurred. Across donors, most TCR sequences were observed very rarely, whereas some public TCRs were present in many individuals. A later analysis found that HLA-associated TCR beta chains were more clonally expanded and had lower generation probabilities than equally common non-associated chains. According to a later analysis, TCR association rates differed among HLA loci, with DRB1 alleles showing the most associated TCRs and HLA-C alleles showing the fewest. According to a later analysis, parvovirus B19, influenza, CMV and Epstein-Barr virus appeared linked to several top co-occurrence clusters. In this cohort, only TCR beta chains were sequenced, and detectable features were limited by the absence of alpha or paired-chain data. In a later analysis, some 17,000 TCR beta sequences were associated with specific HLA alleles at a false discovery rate of 0.05. According to the authors, the approach could potentially be generalized to other disease states and immunological phenotypes. According to a later analysis, most CMV-associated TCR beta chains appeared to be HLA-restricted, and the HLA associations seemed to be driven largely by CMV exposure. A further reported finding was that TCR beta sequences accurately predicted the HLA-A and HLA-B alleles for most subjects in the first cohort. Roughly uniform sequencing depth across donors was assumed in presence/absence analyses, although this assumption may not hold. Because HLA typing was unavailable for some donors at each locus, only the typed subset was used in association tests. Because counts were too low, some 17 rarely observed V segments, including chromosome 9 orphons, were left out of the earlier analysis of approximately 500 of the donors. A cluster of highly shared sequence variants was judged likely to be a technical artifact of the sequencing pipeline. In an earlier analysis of 587 of the donors, most TCR beta V segments were observed in productive rearrangements about 87% or about 30% of the time, broadly matching IMGT annotations. Correlated functional status among segregating V segments might be attributable to linkage disequilibrium, but an unknown experimental factor could not be ruled out. A later genetic analysis reported fewer N-insertions in productive TCRs among donors in an Asian-associated ancestry cluster than the roughly 720-donor mean. The classifier was reported to diagnose cytomegalovirus status with high specificity and sensitivity in both the original and validation cohorts. In vitro tests confirmed that a few of the cytomegalovirus-associated TCR beta chains recognize cytomegalovirus antigens. The only immune exposure information available for the cohort was CMV serostatus.

This TCR came from a young man in good health and CMV-seronegative. What was sequenced was PBMCs.

CDR3 region: CASSLNPGVASGEQYF. At the DNA level, the sequence is TGCGCCAGCAGCTTGAACCCGGGAGTGGCGTCTGGCGAGCAGTACTTC. The V gene is TRBV5-1 and the J gene is TRBJ2-7, and TRBD2 may be the D gene, going by 6 matching bases. The CDR1 and CDR2 encoded by the germline V gene are SGHRS and YFSETQ. The CDR3 runs 16 residues from the cysteine to the phenylalanine. CDR3 DNA is the only sequence kept; it has 48 bases, read in frame from the first base. The germline ends are 20 bases apart after V is trimmed by 1 base and J by 6 bases.